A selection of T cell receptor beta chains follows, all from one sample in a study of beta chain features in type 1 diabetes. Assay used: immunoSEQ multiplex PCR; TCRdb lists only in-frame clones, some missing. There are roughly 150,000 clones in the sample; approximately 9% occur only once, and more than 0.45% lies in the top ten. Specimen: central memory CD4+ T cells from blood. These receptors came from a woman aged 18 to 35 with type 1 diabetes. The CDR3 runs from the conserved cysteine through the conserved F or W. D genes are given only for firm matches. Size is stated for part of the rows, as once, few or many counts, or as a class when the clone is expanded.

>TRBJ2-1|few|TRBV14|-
TGTGCCAGCAGCAGATACAGGGTGGGACCCTACAATGAGCAGTTCTTC
CASSRYRVGPYNEQFF
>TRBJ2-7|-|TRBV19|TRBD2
TGTGCCAGTAGTACAAGCGGGATGACCTACGAGCAGTACTTC
CASSTSGMTYEQYF
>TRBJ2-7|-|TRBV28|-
TGTGCCAGCAGTTTCCGGGCAGCGGCCAGCTCCTACGAGCAGTACTTC
CASSFRAAASSYEQYF
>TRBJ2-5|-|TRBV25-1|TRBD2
TGTGCCAGCGGAACAGCGGGGAGGGAGACCCAGTACTTC
CASGTAGRETQYF
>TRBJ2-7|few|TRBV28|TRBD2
TGTGCCAGCAGTTTATTTGGGGCTAGCGGGAGGGCCGAGCAGTACTTC
CASSLFGASGRAEQYF
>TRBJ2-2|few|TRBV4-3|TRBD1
TGCGCCAGCAGCCAAGAGCCAGGGGGCAACACCGGGGAGCTGTTTTTT
CASSQEPGGNTGELFF
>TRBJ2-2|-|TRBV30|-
TGTGCCTGGAGAAGGACAGCCGAGACCGGGGAGCTGTTTTTT
CAWRRTAETGELFF
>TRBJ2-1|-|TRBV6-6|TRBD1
TGTGCCACCGGGACAGAGGACTACAATGAGCAGTTCTTC
CATGTEDYNEQFF
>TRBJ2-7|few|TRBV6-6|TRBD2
TGTGCCAGCAGTTCGTTGCGGGGGGGATTGGAGCAGTACTTC
CASSSLRGGLEQYF
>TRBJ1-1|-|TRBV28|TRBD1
TGTGCCAGCAGTAGGGACAGCCTGAACACTGAAGCTTTCTTT
CASSRDSLNTEAFF
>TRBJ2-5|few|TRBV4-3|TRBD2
TGCGCCAGCAGCCAAGATTGGAGGGGGACTAGCGGCGGACTTCAAGAGACCCAGTACTTC
CASSQDWRGTSGGLQETQYF
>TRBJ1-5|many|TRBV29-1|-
TGCAGCGTTGAAGATAACGAGGCCCAGCATTTT
CSVEDNEAQHF
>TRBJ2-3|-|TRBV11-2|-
TGTGCCAGCAGCTTACGTCGGGGGTTCGTTAGCACAGATACGCAGTATTTT
CASSLRRGFVSTDTQYF
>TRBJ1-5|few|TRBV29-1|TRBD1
TGCAGCGTTGGCAGGGGGCTAGGTCAGCCCCAGCATTTT
CSVGRGLGQPQHF
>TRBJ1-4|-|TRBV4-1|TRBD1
TGCGCCAGCAGCCAAGCCGGGACAGGGGGAAAACTGTTTTTT
CASSQAGTGGKLFF
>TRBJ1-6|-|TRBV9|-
TGTGCCAGCAGCGGGGGGACTGTGGATTCACCCCTCCACTTT
CASSGGTVDSPLHF
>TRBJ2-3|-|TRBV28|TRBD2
TGTGCCAGCAGCCCCCGAGCGGGAGGATGGGATACGCAGTATTTT
CASSPRAGGWDTQYF
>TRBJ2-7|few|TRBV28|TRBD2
TGTGCCAGCATTCCCCGGACTAGCGGAGGGGAGCAGTACTTC
CASIPRTSGGEQYF
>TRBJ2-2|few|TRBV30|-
TGTGCCTGGAACCGGGGAGAAGACACCGGGGAGCTGTTTTTT
CAWNRGEDTGELFF
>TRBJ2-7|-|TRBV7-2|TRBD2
TGTGCCAGCAGCATTCCGGGACTATTAGGCGAGCAGTACTTC
CASSIPGLLGEQYF
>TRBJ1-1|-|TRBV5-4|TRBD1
TGTGCCAGCAGCTTGTCAGGGGGCACTGAAGCTTTCTTT
CASSLSGGTEAFF
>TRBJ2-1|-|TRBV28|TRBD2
TGTGCCAGCAGACAGGCTAGCGGGAGTTTGGGGGAGCAGTTCTTC
CASRQASGSLGEQFF
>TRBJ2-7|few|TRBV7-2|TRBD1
TGTGCCAGCAGCAGGGGACAGGGATACGAGCAGTACTTC
CASSRGQGYEQYF
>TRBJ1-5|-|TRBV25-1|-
TGTGCCAGCGCTCACAGGGAAGGGGATCAGCCCCAGCATTTT
CASAHREGDQPQHF
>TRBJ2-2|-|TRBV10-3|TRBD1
TGTGCCACTGCGGACAGGGGGGACACCGGGGAGCTGTTTTTT
CATADRGDTGELFF
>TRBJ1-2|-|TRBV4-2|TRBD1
TGTGCCAGCAGCCAATCGAACCGGGACAGGGCCTATGGCTACACCTTC
CASSQSNRDRAYGYTF
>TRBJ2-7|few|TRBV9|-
TGTGCCAGCAGCTCTGACACCCGCTCCTACGAGCAGTACTTC
CASSSDTRSYEQYF
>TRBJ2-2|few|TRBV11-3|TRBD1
TGTGCCAGCAGCGCAGGACAGGGGACCGGGGAGCTGTTTTTT
CASSAGQGTGELFF
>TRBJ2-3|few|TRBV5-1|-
TGCGCCAGCAGACCGGAGGCAGATACGCAGTATTTT
CASRPEADTQYF
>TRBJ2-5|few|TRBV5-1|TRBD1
TGCGCCAGCAGCTTGGCGGGACAGGGGCGAGAGACCCAGTACTTC
CASSLAGQGRETQYF
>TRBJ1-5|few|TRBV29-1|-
TGCAGCGTACAGGGCGGAAATCAGCCCCAGCATTTT
CSVQGGNQPQHF
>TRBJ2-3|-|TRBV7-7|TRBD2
TGTGCCAGCAGCAGATCGCGGACTAGCGGGACAGATACGCAGTATTTT
CASSRSRTSGTDTQYF
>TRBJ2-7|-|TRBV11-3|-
TGTGCCAGCAGCTTAGTGGCCAGAGGCGAGCAGTACTTC
CASSLVARGEQYF
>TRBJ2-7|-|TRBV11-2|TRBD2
TGTGCCAGCAGCCCCGGGGAGGGGCAAGGAGAGCAGTACTTC
CASSPGEGQGEQYF
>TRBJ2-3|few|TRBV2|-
TGTGCCAGCAGACTAACCGCTAGCGTCATCACAGATACGCAGTATTTT
CASRLTASVITDTQYF
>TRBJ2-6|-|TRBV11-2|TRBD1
TGTGCCAGCAGCTTAGGCCAGGGGGACGTCCTGACTTTC
CASSLGQGDVLTF
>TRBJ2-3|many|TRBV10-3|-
TGTGCCATTCGGCAGGGTTCAGATACGCAGTATTTT
CAIRQGSDTQYF
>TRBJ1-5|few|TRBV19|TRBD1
TGTGCCAGTAGTAGTGGGACAGTCAAATATCAGCCCCAGCATTTT
CASSSGTVKYQPQHF
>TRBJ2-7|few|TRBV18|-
TGTGCCAGCTCACCAAATATCTACGAGCAGTACTTC
CASSPNIYEQYF
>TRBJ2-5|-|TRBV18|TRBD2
TGTGCCAGCTCCCCCAGGGGACTAGCGGCCCTCCAAGAGACCCAGTACTTC
CASSPRGLAALQETQYF
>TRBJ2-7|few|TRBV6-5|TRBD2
TGTGCCAGCAGTTACTCTAGCGGGGGGGCCTACGAGCAGTACTTC
CASSYSSGGAYEQYF
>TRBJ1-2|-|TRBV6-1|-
TGTGCCAGCAGGTCGGACAGTAACTATGGCTACACCTTC
CASRSDSNYGYTF
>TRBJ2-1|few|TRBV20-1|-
TGCAGTGTCCCACTAGGGCCCCTGTTCTTC
CSVPLGPLFF
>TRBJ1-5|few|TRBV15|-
TGTGCCACCAGTATGGGGGGTACCAATCAGCCCCAGCATTTT
CATSMGGTNQPQHF
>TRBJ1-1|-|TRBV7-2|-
TGTGCCAGCAGCTACTGGTTGGGCGACACTGAAGCTTTCTTT
CASSYWLGDTEAFF
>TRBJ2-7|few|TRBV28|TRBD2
TGTGCCAGCAGTTTCCCTCGAGGGAGGGTCAGCTACGAGCAGTACTTC
CASSFPRGRVSYEQYF
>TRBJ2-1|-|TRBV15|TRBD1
TGTGCCACCAGGGCAGGGGGCTCCTACAATGAGCAGTTCTTC
CATRAGGSYNEQFF
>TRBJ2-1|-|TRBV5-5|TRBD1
TGTGCCAGCAGCCCAATACAGGGGTCGAACAATGAGCAGTTCTTC
CASSPIQGSNNEQFF
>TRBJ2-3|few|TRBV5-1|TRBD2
TGCGCCAGCAGCTTACTAGCGGGAGTGGCAGATACGCAGTATTTT
CASSLLAGVADTQYF
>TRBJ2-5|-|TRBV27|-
TGTGCCAGCAGTGCCCTAAGGGGGAGCCAGTACCAAGAGACCCAGTACTTC
CASSALRGSQYQETQYF
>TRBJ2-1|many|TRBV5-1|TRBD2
TGCGCCAGCAGCTTGGACCCCGCGGGAGGTGAGCAGTTCTTC
CASSLDPAGGEQFF